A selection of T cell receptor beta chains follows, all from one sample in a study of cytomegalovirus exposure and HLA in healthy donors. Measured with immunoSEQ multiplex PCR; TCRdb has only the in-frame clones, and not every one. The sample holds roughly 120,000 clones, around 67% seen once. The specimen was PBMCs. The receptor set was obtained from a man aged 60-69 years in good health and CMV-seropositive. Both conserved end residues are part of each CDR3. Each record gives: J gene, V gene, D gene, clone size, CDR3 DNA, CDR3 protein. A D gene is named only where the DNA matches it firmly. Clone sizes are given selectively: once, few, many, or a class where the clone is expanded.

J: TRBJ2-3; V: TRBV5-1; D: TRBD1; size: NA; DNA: TGCGCCAGCAGCGAAGACAGGGGAGGAGATACGCAGTATTTT; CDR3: CASSEDRGGDTQYF
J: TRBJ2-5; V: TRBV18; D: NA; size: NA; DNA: TGTGCCAGCTCGCTTCTGCGGGAAGAGACCCAGTACTTC; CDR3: CASSLLREETQYF
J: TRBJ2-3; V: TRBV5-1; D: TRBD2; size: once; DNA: TGCGCCAGCGCTAGAAGTAGCGGGGACACAGATACGCAGTATTTT; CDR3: CASARSSGDTDTQYF
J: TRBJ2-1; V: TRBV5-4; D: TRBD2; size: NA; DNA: TGTGCCAGCAGCTTCGGTAGCGGGGGCCGCAGGGAGCAGTTCTTC; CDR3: CASSFGSGGRREQFF
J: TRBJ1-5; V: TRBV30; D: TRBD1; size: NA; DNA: TGTGCCTGGAGTCCGGGACAGGGTCCTCAGCCCCAGCATTTT; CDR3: CAWSPGQGPQPQHF
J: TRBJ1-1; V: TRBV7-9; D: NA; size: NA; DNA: TGTTCCAGCAGCTTGACAGGACTGAACACTGAAGCTTTCTTT; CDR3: CSSSLTGLNTEAFF
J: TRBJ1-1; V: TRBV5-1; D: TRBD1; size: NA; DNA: TGCGCCAGCAGCTTGGTAGGACAGGGGTTGAACGAAGCTTTCTTT; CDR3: CASSLVGQGLNEAFF
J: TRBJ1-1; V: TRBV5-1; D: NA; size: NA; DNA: TGCGCCAGCAGCTTGCAGGGTTTGGGCACTGAAGCTTTCTTT; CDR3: CASSLQGLGTEAFF
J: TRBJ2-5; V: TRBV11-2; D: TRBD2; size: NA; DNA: TGTGCCAGCAGCTTACGGTTCCTAGCGGGGGAAGAGACCCAGTACTTC; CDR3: CASSLRFLAGEETQYF
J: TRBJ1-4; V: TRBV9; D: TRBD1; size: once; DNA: TGTGCCAGCAGCGTTGGGACAGGGGATGAAAAACTGTTTTTT; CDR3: CASSVGTGDEKLFF
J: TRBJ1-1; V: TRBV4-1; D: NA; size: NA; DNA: TGCGCCAGCAGCCGTGGGGAGGCAAACACTGAAGCTTTCTTT; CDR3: CASSRGEANTEAFF
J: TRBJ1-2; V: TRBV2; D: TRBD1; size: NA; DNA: TGTGCCAGCAGTCCACAGGGGGACTATGGCTACACCTTC; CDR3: CASSPQGDYGYTF
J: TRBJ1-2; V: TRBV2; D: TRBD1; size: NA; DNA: TGTGCCAGCAGTGTCTTCGGGACAGGGTCCCCCTATGGCTACACCTTC; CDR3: CASSVFGTGSPYGYTF
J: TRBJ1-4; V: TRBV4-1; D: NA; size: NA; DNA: TGCGCCAGCTCTTTTTCGGGGAATGAAAAACTGTTTTTT; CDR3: CASSFSGNEKLFF
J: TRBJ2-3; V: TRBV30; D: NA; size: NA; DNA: TGTGCCTGGAGGCGGGGAGCAGATACGCAGTATTTT; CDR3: CAWRRGADTQYF
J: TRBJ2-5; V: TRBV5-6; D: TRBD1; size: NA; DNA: TGTGCCAGCAGGGTACAGGGGACACAAGAGACCCAGTACTTC; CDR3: CASRVQGTQETQYF
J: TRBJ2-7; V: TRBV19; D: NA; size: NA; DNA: TGTGCCAGCTCTTCGCAGGGGAGCTCCTACGAGCAGTACTTC; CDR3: CASSSQGSSYEQYF
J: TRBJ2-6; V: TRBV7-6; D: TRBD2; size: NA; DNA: TGTGCCAGCAGCTTAGCGCCTGGGGGGGGGACTGGGGCCAACGTCCTGACTTTC; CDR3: CASSLAPGGGTGANVLTF
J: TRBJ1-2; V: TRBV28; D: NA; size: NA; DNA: TGTGCCAGCAGTTTGGGAAGGGGTTACTATGGCTACACCTTC; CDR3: CASSLGRGYYGYTF
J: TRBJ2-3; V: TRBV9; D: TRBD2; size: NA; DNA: TGTGCCAGCAGCGTAGTCCGGCTAGCGGGGGACACAGATACGCAGTATTTT; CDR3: CASSVVRLAGDTDTQYF
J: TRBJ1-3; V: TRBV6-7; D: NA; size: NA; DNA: TGTGCCATCCCTACGTGGGGAAACACCATATATTTT; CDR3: CAIPTWGNTIYF
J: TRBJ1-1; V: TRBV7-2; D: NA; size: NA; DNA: TGTGCCAGCAGCTTAGATCAGGGGAAAGCTTTCTTT; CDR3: CASSLDQGKAFF
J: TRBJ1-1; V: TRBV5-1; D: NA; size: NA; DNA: TGCGCCAGCAGTTCAACCAGGGGAAGTGAGAACACTGAAGCTTTCTTT; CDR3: CASSSTRGSENTEAFF
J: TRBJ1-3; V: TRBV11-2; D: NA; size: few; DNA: TGTGCCAGCAGCTTAGAGGCAAGAAACACCATATATTTT; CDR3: CASSLEARNTIYF
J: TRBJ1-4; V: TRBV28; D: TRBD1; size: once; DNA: TGTGCCAGCTTCAGGGGGCGCATCGTCGGCGATAACGAAAAACTGTTTTTT; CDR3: CASFRGRIVGDNEKLFF
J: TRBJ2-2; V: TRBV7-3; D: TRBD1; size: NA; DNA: TGTGCCAGCAGCTCGACAGGGTCAGCCGGGGAGCTGTTTTTT; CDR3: CASSSTGSAGELFF
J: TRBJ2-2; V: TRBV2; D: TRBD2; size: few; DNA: TGTGCCAGCACGGGGGGGACTAGCGGTCGGAACACCGGGGAGCTGTTTTTT; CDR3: CASTGGTSGRNTGELFF
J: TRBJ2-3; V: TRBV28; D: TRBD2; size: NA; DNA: TGTGCCAGCAGTTTTCGGGACTACCGGGGAGATTTT; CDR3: CASSFRDYRGDF
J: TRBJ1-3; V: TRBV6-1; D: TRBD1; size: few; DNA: TGTGCCAGCAGGACGGGGACAGGGGAAAACACCATATATTTT; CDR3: CASRTGTGENTIYF